The present T cell receptor beta chain was sequenced within a study of regulatory T cells in long-lasting Graves disease. CDR1 is SEHNR, CDR2 FQNEAQ, per germline (reference sequence). This CDR3 is 15 amino acids long. Trimming pared 4 bases from V and 0 bases from J, leaving 12 bases between. Regarding time point: persistent/refractory GD, antithyroid drugs over 5 years with positive TRAb. The TCR library was made from RNA that had been extracted from PBMCs in TRIzol. Arm-PCR of CDR3 regions and iRepertoire HTBI primers were used to build TCR beta libraries. Each CDR3 protein is one row after TCRdb ran MiXCR on the multiplex PCR reads. The profile shows approximately 380,000 distinct CDR3 sequences, 20% to 25% of them singletons. The study, taken as a whole, reports: Segments TRBV28, TRBJ1-2 and TRBJ2-5 showed preferential usage in persistent disease. Samples came from peripheral blood alone, without thyroid tissue. More public clonotypes were shared by persistent patients (about 3,000) than by new patients (approximately 1,000).

This clonotype has only a few counts. What it binds is unknown. The material sequenced was peripheral blood mononuclear cells (PBMCs), taken when the disease was refractory, from a patient treated with antithyroid drugs. This TCR derives from a female donor with Graves disease. The chain carries TRBV7-9 and TRBJ1-1; D is unclear. CDR3 protein: CASSSSLGLNTEAFF. CDR3 bases: TGTGCCAGCAGCTCGTCGTTAGGGTTGAACACTGAAGCTTTCTTT.